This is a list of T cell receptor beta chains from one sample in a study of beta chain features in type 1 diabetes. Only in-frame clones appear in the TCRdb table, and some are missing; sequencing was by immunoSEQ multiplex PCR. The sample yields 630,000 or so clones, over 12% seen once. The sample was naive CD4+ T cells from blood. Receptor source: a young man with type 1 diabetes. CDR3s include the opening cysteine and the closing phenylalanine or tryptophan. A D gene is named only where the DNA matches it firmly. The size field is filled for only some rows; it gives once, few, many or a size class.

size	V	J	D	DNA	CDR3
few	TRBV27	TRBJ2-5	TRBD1	TGTGCCAGCAGTTTCGGGACAGGTAGTATAGGAGAGACCCAGTACTTC	CASSFGTGSIGETQYF
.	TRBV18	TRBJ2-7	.	TGTGCCAGCTCACCTATGGGGTCGACACTCGGCGAGCAGTACTTC	CASSPMGSTLGEQYF
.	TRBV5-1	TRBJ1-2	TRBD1	TGCGCCAGCAGCAATCAACCTACAGGGGTTGTGAACTATGGCTACACCTTC	CASSNQPTGVVNYGYTF
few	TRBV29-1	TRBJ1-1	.	TGCAGCGTTGGGGGCAGGGTCCCTGAAGCTTTCTTT	CSVGGRVPEAFF
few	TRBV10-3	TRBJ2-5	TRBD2	TGTGCCATCAGCTCGGGACTAGCGGGGTACCAAGAGACCCAGTACTTC	CAISSGLAGYQETQYF
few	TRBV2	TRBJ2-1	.	TGTGCCAGCAGTAGAGAAATTGACGATGAGCAGTTCTTC	CASSREIDDEQFF
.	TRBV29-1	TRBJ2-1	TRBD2	TGCAGCGGAACCCCTCGCGGGAGTTACTCCTACAATGAGCAGTTCTTC	CSGTPRGSYSYNEQFF
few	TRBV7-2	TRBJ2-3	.	TGTGCCAGCAGCACCTACATTGGGGGCACAGATACGCAGTATTTT	CASSTYIGGTDTQYF
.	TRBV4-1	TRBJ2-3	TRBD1	TGCGCCAGCAGCTTCACGACAGGGGCGAGCACAGATACGCAGTATTTT	CASSFTTGASTDTQYF
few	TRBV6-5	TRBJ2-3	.	TGTGCCAGCAGTTACTCCCGAACCACAGATACGCAGTATTTT	CASSYSRTTDTQYF
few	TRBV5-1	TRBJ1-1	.	TGCGCCAGCAGCTTGGCAATAGCGGGGAGCACTGAAGCTTTCTTT	CASSLAIAGSTEAFF
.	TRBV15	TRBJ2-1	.	TGTGCCACCAGCCCCCGAAGGCAGGGGATCCACAATGAGCAGTTCTTC	CATSPRRQGIHNEQFF
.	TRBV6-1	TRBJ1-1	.	TGTGCCAGCCTACGACAGGCCTCCCCGGAGACTGAAGCTTTCTTT	CASLRQASPETEAFF
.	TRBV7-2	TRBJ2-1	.	TGTGCCAGCATTGAGCGGTGGAGCTCCTACAATGAGCAGTTCTTC	CASIERWSSYNEQFF
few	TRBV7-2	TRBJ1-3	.	TGTGCCAGCAGCTTCGCGGGGGGAAACACCATATATTTT	CASSFAGGNTIYF
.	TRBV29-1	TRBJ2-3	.	TGCAGCGTTGAAGAAGGCGGAGGCACAGATACGCAGTATTTT	CSVEEGGGTDTQYF
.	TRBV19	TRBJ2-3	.	TGTGCCAGTAGTGTGACAATAGATACGCAGTATTTT	CASSVTIDTQYF
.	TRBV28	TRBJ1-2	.	TGTGCCAGCAGACAGCAGGGAGATGGCTACACCTTC	CASRQQGDGYTF
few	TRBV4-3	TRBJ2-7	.	TGCGCCAGCAGCCACCCTCTTTCTGTGTTTGAGGATACGAGGGTATACCCTGGGCAGTACTTC	CASSHPLSVFEDTRVYPGQYF
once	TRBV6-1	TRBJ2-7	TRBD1	TGTGCCAGCAGTGAAGCGGGACAGGGAGGGTCCGGCTACGAGCAGTACTTC	CASSEAGQGGSGYEQYF
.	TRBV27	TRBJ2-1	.	TGTGCCAGCAGTTTAGGCAGGCCTACCTACAATGAGCAGTTCTTC	CASSLGRPTYNEQFF
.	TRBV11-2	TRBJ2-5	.	TGTGCCAGCAGCCCCACAGTCGAGACCCAGTACTTC	CASSPTVETQYF
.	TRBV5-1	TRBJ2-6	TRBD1	TGCGCCAGCAGCCCTACCGGGACAGCAAGCTCTGGGGCCAACGTCCTGACTTTC	CASSPTGTASSGANVLTF
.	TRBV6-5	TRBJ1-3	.	TGTGCCAGCAGTTATGACAGGCTCTTCTCTGGAAACACCATATATTTT	CASSYDRLFSGNTIYF
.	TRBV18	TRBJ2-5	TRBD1	TGTGCCAGCACGCGGCAACAGGGGGCGGAGGAGACCCAGTACTTC	CASTRQQGAEETQYF
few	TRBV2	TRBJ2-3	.	TGTGCCAGCAGTGAAATTCCCGTTTCCACAGATACGCAGTATTTT	CASSEIPVSTDTQYF
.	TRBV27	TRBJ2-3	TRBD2	TGTGCCAGCAGGATCCTGACTAGCGGGGCCGGCACAGATACGCAGTATTTT	CASRILTSGAGTDTQYF
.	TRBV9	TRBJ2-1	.	TGTGCCAGCAGCGTAGAATTCAGGCCTTACAATGAGCAGTTCTTC	CASSVEFRPYNEQFF
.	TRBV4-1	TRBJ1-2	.	TGCGCCAGCAGCCACTTTGCGGGTTACTGGGTAGGGGCCTATGGCTACACCTTC	CASSHFAGYWVGAYGYTF
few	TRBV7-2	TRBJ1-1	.	TGTGCCAGCAGCTTTGGTCCGAACACTGAAGCTTTCTTT	CASSFGPNTEAFF
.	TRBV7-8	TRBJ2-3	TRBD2	TGTGCCAGCAGCCCCCCGACTAGCGGGGGCACAGATACGCAGTATTTT	CASSPPTSGGTDTQYF
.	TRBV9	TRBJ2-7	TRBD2	TGTGCCAGCAGCGCGGGGACTAGCGGTCCCAACTTCTTC	CASSAGTSGPNFF
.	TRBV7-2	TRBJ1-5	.	TGTGCCAGCAGCTCCCAGGATCAACAGCCCCAGCATTTT	CASSSQDQQPQHF
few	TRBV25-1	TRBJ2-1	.	TGTGCCAGCAGTGAACCGGGGGACTCCTACAATGAGCAGTTCTTC	CASSEPGDSYNEQFF
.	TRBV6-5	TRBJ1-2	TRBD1	TGTGCCAGCAGTCCCAGGACAGGGGGCTTTTATGGCTACACCTTC	CASSPRTGGFYGYTF
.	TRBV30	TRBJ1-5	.	TGTGCCTGGAGTGTAGGGTTTCTGCAGCCCCAGCATTTT	CAWSVGFLQPQHF
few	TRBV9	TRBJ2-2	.	TGTGCCAGCAGCTTTCGAGAGACAGGCACCGGGGAGCTGTTTTTT	CASSFRETGTGELFF
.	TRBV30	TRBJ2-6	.	TGTGCCTGGAGTCGGGCTGGCGGAGGGGCCAACGTCCTGACTTTC	CAWSRAGGGANVLTF